Included here is one TCR beta chain sequence, with context. In the authors' methods: Amplification from reference gene primers served as the basis for estimated nucleated cell counts. This table comes from immunoSEQ multiplex PCR, and its TCRdb copy is limited to in-frame clones, with some not included. V, J and clone size derive from that table, while D and trimming were established from the DNA sequence. The sample holds 340,000 or so clones; about 83% are singletons and the top ten take 2.5% to 3%. The CDR3 contains 14 residues. Germline CDR1 is MGHRA and CDR2 is YSYEKL. V lost 1 base to trimming and J lost 6 bases, with 11 bases between them. This entry comes from a study of blood T cell repertoires in COVID-19. Study-level background: T cells, B-cell-depleted T cells, or PBMCs supplied cDNA or gDNA.

This clonotype originated in a man aged 25-45 years with active or convalescent COVID-19. Sequencing was performed on peripheral blood. This chain links TRBV4-1 with TRBJ2-3; a possible D gene is TRBD1 (5 bases). The CDR3 DNA reads TGCGCCAGCAGCCAAGTGGGGCCTCGGGATACGCAGTATTTT. Encoded protein: CASSQVGPRDTQYF.